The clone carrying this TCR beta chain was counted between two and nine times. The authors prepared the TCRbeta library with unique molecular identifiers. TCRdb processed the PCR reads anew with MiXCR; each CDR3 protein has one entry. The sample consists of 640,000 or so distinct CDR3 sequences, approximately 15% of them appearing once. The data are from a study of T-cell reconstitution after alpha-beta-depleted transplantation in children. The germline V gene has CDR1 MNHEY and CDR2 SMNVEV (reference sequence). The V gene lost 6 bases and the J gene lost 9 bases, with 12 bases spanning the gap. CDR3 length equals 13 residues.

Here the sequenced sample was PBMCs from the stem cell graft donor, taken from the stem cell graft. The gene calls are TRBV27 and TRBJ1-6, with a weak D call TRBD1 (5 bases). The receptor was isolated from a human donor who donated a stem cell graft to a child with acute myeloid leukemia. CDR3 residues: CASRASGGSPLHF. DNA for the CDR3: TGTGCCAGCAGAGCCTCGGGGGGTTCACCCCTCCACTTT.